This T cell receptor (beta chain) was captured by sequencing in a study of shared clonotypes between healthy human individuals (dated by TCRdb to between 2020 and 2021). For the study in its entirety: A couple of women and three men aged 18 to 49 years were included in the cohort. Blood TCR repertoires of roughly five healthy adults were deeply sequenced to estimate repertoire size and the extent of clonotype sharing between individuals. Libraries were prepared and TCR repertoires were sequenced by different laboratories using diverse techniques, in order to increase sequencing depth and limit assay-specific biases. Leukapheresis yielded between about 0.85 and 9.5 billion PBMCs per donor.

CDR1 and CDR2 are drawn from the germline V gene: SGDLS, YYNGEE. V and J are trimmed by 4 bases and 2 bases, and the gene matches miss 5 bases of the junction. Including cysteine and phenylalanine, the CDR3 has 14 amino acids. The retained sequence is limited to the CDR3, 42 bases, with the frame set at the first base. Findings and caveats that apply to the study as a whole: Sampling was restricted to blood, and TCR repertoires in tissue are likely to differ from TCR repertoires in blood. Pairwise subsampling led to the expectation that sequencing depth would affect the degree of clonotype sharing among donors. The small number of donors limited the genetic and exposure-history diversity represented.

The donors were healthy, HIV-negative adults with no recently reported acute infections or vaccinations. Every donor was a Caucasian adult residing in Nashville, Tennessee, USA. For unsorted samples, tens of millions of PBMCs were counted, and genomic DNA was extracted using the QIAamp DNA Blood Mini kit. After blood collection by leukapheresis, PBMCs were isolated using Ficoll-Histopaque density gradient centrifugation and then cryopreserved in the vapor phase of liquid nitrogen. This clone was recorded at least ten times. The antigen this receptor binds is unknown. No base qualities exist here, and no much larger clone lies one base off it. This sample also contains other DNA sequences that code for the same CDR3. TCR CDR3 regions were amplified from genomic DNA by multiplex PCR using the deep immunoSEQ assay. Extracted genomic DNA from each cell subset was spread evenly across all wells of several immunoSEQ 96-well plates, with each plate serving as a replicate. For unsorted PBMC, each replicate PCR was loaded with about 280 ng genomic DNA, equivalent to tens of thousands of T cell genomes. Ten immunoSEQ deep assay plates were used to sequence the unsorted PBMC genomic DNA. Purified libraries were quantified with a Qubit 3.0 fluorometer, sized on a Bioanalyzer 2100, and re-quantified with the KAPA Library Quantification kit. Each immunoSEQ 96-well plate was sequenced on its own single-read 150-cycle Illumina NextSeq 550 flow cell. Per the source publication's procedure: The immunoSEQ output contained only junctional sequences without quality scores, so filtering could not match that applied to full-length reads. Sequences were annotated with PyIR, a Python wrapper for IgBLAST v1.9, and V/J genes and CDR3 were assigned using IMGT germline references. Reads with weak V/J assignments (E-value above 1e-6), missing CDR3, stop codons, out-of-frame junctions, or ambiguous translated residues were removed. A V3J clonotype was defined by an identical inferred V gene, J gene, and CDR3 amino acid sequence. The percentage overlap between two repertoires was calculated by dividing the number of shared unique clonotypes by the size of the smaller repertoire. Richness of each repertoire was evaluated using RTK rarefaction, the Chao1 estimator, and Recon v2.1 estimates of unobserved clonotypes. TCRdb's version of the immuneACCESS table is confined to in-frame rearrangements and falls short of the full clone set. An unresolved V gene accounts for under half of the shortfall where checked; the remainder is of unknown origin. The V and J calls and clone size are taken from that table; D and trimming were inferred from the DNA. Here the sample has hundreds of thousands of clones; approximately 77% occur a single time. The top ten clonotypes cover around 12% of the sample.

The origin of this receptor is a woman between 40 and 50 years old in good health. Some clones in this sample may be carry-over from other donors' samples. The sequenced sample consisted of PBMCs. The rearranged segments are TRBV9 and TRBJ1-2; a stretch of 7 junction bases matches TRBD1. The DNA sequence is given as TGTGCCAGCAGCACTCGACAGGGAAACTATGGCTACACCTTC. The resulting protein is CASSTRQGNYGYTF.